The 8 T cell receptor beta chains presented below share a single source sample, sequenced in a study of cytomegalovirus exposure and HLA in healthy donors. 60 Vbeta and 13 Jbeta primers were used in PCR. Measured with immunoSEQ multiplex PCR; TCRdb has only the in-frame clones, and not every one. This table has approximately 200,000 clones, 65% to 85% appearing once. Material for sequencing was PBMCs. Source of these receptors: a woman in her twenties or thirties in good health and CMV-seropositive.

The rearrangement uses TRBV10-2 and TRBJ1-1, with 10 bases fitting TRBD1. This CDR3 spans 14 amino acids. Germline CDR1 is WSHSY and CDR2 is SAAADI. Trimming took 9 bases from V and 1 from J; bases not matched to a gene: 5. The chain's CDR3 is CARADRGENTEAFF. The CDR3 region has the DNA TGCGCCAGGGCGGACAGGGGGGAGAACACTGAAGCTTTCTTT.

The chain is built from TRBV11-1 and TRBJ2-7; the D gene is possibly TRBD2 (6 bases). V was trimmed by 6 bases and J by 12 bases, leaving 18 bases between them. The CDR3 runs to 12 residues. Germline loops: CDR1 SGHAT, CDR2 FQDESV (reference sequence). The CDR3: CASSYSAGISYF. The CDR3 DNA follows: TGTGCCAGCAGTTATAGTGCGGGGATCTCGTACTTC.

The gene calls are TRBV5-1 and TRBJ2-7; 8 bases agree with TRBD2. The V gene's germline CDR1 is SGHRS and CDR2 YFSETQ. Germline trimming cut 4 bases from V and 6 bases from J; bases unmatched to any gene: 6. This CDR3 has 13 residues. The CDR3 DNA is TGCGCCAGCAGCCACGCGGGGGGTTCCGAGCAGTACTTC. Amino acids: CASSHAGGSEQYF.

V is TRBV5-1 and J is TRBJ2-7, with TRBD2 matching 9 bases. The V and J ends lost 0 bases and 0 bases, in that order; junction bases with no gene match: 10. Germline V gives CDR1 SGHRS, CDR2 YFSETQ. This CDR3 comprises 18 residues. CDR3 region: CASSLAPSGKTSSYEQYF. For the CDR3, the DNA is TGCGCCAGCAGCTTGGCCCCTAGCGGGAAAACTAGCTCCTACGAGCAGTACTTC.

This chain joins TRBV7-6 and TRBJ1-6; D may be TRBD1 (6 bases). V gave up 2 bases and J gave up 8 bases, with 10 bases separating them. The CDR3 is 14 amino acids. Germline V gene lookup returns CDR1 SGHVS and CDR2 FNYEAQ. The chain's CDR3 is CASSLSGDDSPLHF. CDR3 nucleotides: TGTGCCAGCAGCTTATCAGGGGACGATTCACCCCTCCACTTT.

This clone has just a few counts. This chain joins TRBV7-2 and TRBJ2-7, with a weak D call TRBD2 (6 bases). Looked up from germline, CDR1 is SGHTA and CDR2 is FQGNSA. V lost 1 base, J lost 2 bases, and 18 bases lay in between. The CDR3 extends over 17 amino acids. The CDR3 spells CASSLDRRRELPYEQYF. In DNA form, the CDR3 reads TGTGCCAGCAGCTTAGATAGGCGGCGGGAATTACCCTACGAGCAGTACTTC.

CDR3 sequence: CAIAGAEGYTF. CDR3 coding DNA: TGTGCCATCGCTGGGGCGGAAGGCTACACCTTC. The chain is built from TRBV10-3 and TRBJ1-2, with D tentatively TRBD1 (5 bases). The CDR3 is made up of 11 amino acids. From germline, CDR1 is ENHRY and CDR2 SYGVKD. Deletions cut 8 bases from V and 8 bases from J, with 12 bases between.

V and J are TRBV6-1 and TRBJ2-1, with 13 bases fitting TRBD2. Germline loops: CDR1 MNHNS, CDR2 SASEGT. The CDR3 runs 17 residues. The V segment lost 4 bases and the J segment 12 bases; nucleotides outside the gene matches: 15. DNA for the CDR3: TGTGCCAGCAGTGCCCAACTCCCGGGACTAGCGGGAATGGGGCAGTTCTTC. Translation gives CASSAQLPGLAGMGQFF.